This is a list of T cell receptor beta chains from one sample in a study of blood T cell repertoires in COVID-19. The assay was immunoSEQ multiplex PCR, and TCRdb's table has in-frame clones only and misses some. The repertoire holds some 250,000 clones, with about 76% as singletons. The specimen sequenced was peripheral blood. These receptors all come from an older woman with active or convalescent COVID-19. CDR3s include the opening cysteine and the closing phenylalanine or tryptophan. The D gene is left open where the match is weak.

j_gene: TRBJ2-5
d_gene: -
v_gene: TRBV7-6
CDR3nt: TGTGCCAGCAGCGCCCCGCCGGTCGCGGGGGCCCACCAAGAGACCCAGTACTTC
CDR3aa: CASSAPPVAGAHQETQYF

j_gene: TRBJ2-1
d_gene: -
v_gene: TRBV10-3
CDR3nt: TGTGCCATCAGTGAGTCTTATGGAGGCTCCTACAATGAGCAGTTCTTC
CDR3aa: CAISESYGGSYNEQFF

j_gene: TRBJ2-3
d_gene: TRBD2
v_gene: TRBV19
CDR3nt: TGTGCCAGTAGTATAGAGCTAGCGGGGGGGCCGGTCACAGATACGCAGTATTTT
CDR3aa: CASSIELAGGPVTDTQYF

j_gene: TRBJ1-4
d_gene: TRBD1
v_gene: TRBV19
CDR3nt: TGTGCCAGTAGTAAGAGGGGGACAGTAGACCATGAAAAACTGTTTTTT
CDR3aa: CASSKRGTVDHEKLFF

j_gene: TRBJ2-7
d_gene: TRBD2
v_gene: TRBV2
CDR3nt: TGTGCCAGCAGTGGAGGTAGGATGGCGGGGGGCAACTACGAGCAGTACTTC
CDR3aa: CASSGGRMAGGNYEQYF

j_gene: TRBJ1-4
d_gene: -
v_gene: TRBV4-3
CDR3nt: TGCGCCAGCAGCCAAGATCTTCTCGGCGGTCCTAATGAAAAACTGTTTTTT
CDR3aa: CASSQDLLGGPNEKLFF

j_gene: TRBJ2-3
d_gene: TRBD2
v_gene: TRBV3-1/TRBV3-2
CDR3nt: TGTGCCAGCAGCCAATACGGGAGCGGGGGGAGCACAGATACGCAGTATTTT
CDR3aa: CASSQYGSGGSTDTQYF

j_gene: TRBJ2-2
d_gene: -
v_gene: TRBV6-5
CDR3nt: TGTGCCAGCAGTTACTCTAGGGGCACCGGGGAGCTGTTTTTT
CDR3aa: CASSYSRGTGELFF

j_gene: TRBJ2-2
d_gene: TRBD1
v_gene: TRBV6-5
CDR3nt: TGTGCCAGCAGAATCGGGACAGCGAACACCGGGGAGCTGTTTTTT
CDR3aa: CASRIGTANTGELFF

j_gene: TRBJ1-6
d_gene: -
v_gene: TRBV2
CDR3nt: TGTGCCAGCAGTGCAACTGCCGGGGGGGCTAATTCACCCCTCCACTTT
CDR3aa: CASSATAGGANSPLHF

j_gene: TRBJ1-2
d_gene: -
v_gene: TRBV7-8
CDR3nt: TGTGCCAGCAACCAAGGGGCCAGCCTGATGGGAGGCTACACCTTC
CDR3aa: CASNQGASLMGGYTF

j_gene: TRBJ2-7
d_gene: -
v_gene: TRBV10-2
CDR3nt: TGCGCCAGCAGTGAGGGTCTAGCGAGCTCCTACGAGCAGTACTTC
CDR3aa: CASSEGLASSYEQYF

j_gene: TRBJ2-5
d_gene: -
v_gene: TRBV5-5
CDR3nt: TGTGCCAGCAGCTTGGGGGTCACGCAGGCGCAAGAGACCCAGTACTTC
CDR3aa: CASSLGVTQAQETQYF

j_gene: TRBJ2-7
d_gene: TRBD2
v_gene: TRBV28
CDR3nt: TGTGCCAGCAGGGCGGGGGTTCCCTACGAGCAGTACTTC
CDR3aa: CASRAGVPYEQYF

j_gene: TRBJ2-7
d_gene: TRBD1
v_gene: TRBV19
CDR3nt: TGTGCCAGTAGTAGGGGGACAGGAGGGTTCAACGAGCAGTACTTC
CDR3aa: CASSRGTGGFNEQYF

j_gene: TRBJ2-7
d_gene: -
v_gene: TRBV21-1
CDR3nt: TGTGCCAGCAGCCCCCTCCTCAACAAGACAGGGGTAACTATCAAACTGAACTACGAGCAGTACTTC
CDR3aa: CASSPLLNKTGVTIKLNYEQYF

j_gene: TRBJ2-7
d_gene: -
v_gene: TRBV7-9
CDR3nt: TGTGCCAGCAGCTTCGCGGTATCCGAGCAGTACTTC
CDR3aa: CASSFAVSEQYF

j_gene: TRBJ1-1
d_gene: TRBD1
v_gene: TRBV4-1
CDR3nt: TGCGCCAGCAGCGACAGGGTCTCAAGGTCCTTAAACACTGAAGCTTTCTTT
CDR3aa: CASSDRVSRSLNTEAFF

j_gene: TRBJ2-5
d_gene: TRBD2
v_gene: TRBV5-1
CDR3nt: TGCGCCAGCAGCTTGGAGCGGGGGGGAATCCAAGAGACCCAGTACTTC
CDR3aa: CASSLERGGIQETQYF

j_gene: TRBJ1-6
d_gene: -
v_gene: TRBV6-5
CDR3nt: TGTGCCAGCAGGGAGAGCTCCTATAATTCACCCCTCCACTTT
CDR3aa: CASRESSYNSPLHF

j_gene: TRBJ1-1
d_gene: TRBD1
v_gene: TRBV10-3
CDR3nt: TGTGCCATCAGGACCTGGACAGGGGAGACTGAAGCTTTCTTT
CDR3aa: CAIRTWTGETEAFF

j_gene: TRBJ2-3
d_gene: -
v_gene: TRBV9
CDR3nt: TGTGCCAGCAGCGTAGCAGGGACAGATACGCAGTATTTT
CDR3aa: CASSVAGTDTQYF

j_gene: TRBJ1-1
d_gene: -
v_gene: TRBV27
CDR3nt: TGTGCCAGCAGTTCAAACTCAGGGGTCACTGAAGCTTTCTTT
CDR3aa: CASSSNSGVTEAFF